The sequence of this T cell receptor (beta chain) was determined in a study of T-cell reconstitution after alpha-beta-depleted transplantation in children. Germline CDR1 is SGHRS and CDR2 is YFSETQ. Trimming removed 1 base from V and 7 bases from J; junction bases left unmatched: 5. This CDR3 spans 14 amino acids. This clonotype was found many times. Preparation of the TCRbeta library involved a method that used unique molecular identifiers. TCRdb analysed the PCR reads with MiXCR anew, one entry per CDR3 protein. The data contain fewer than 400,000 distinct CDR3 sequences, over 20% of them singletons.

This TCR was sampled from a human donor who donated a stem cell graft to a child with acute myeloid leukemia. The sequencing used PBMCs from the stem cell graft donor, collected from the stem cell graft. V and J are TRBV5-1 and TRBJ2-1; 7 bases agree with TRBD2. CDR3 coding DNA: TGCGCCAGCAGCTTGAAAGCGGGACGAAATGAGCAGTTCTTC. Translating gives CASSLKAGRNEQFF.